This T cell receptor (beta chain) was captured by sequencing in a study of T-cell reconstitution after alpha-beta-depleted transplantation in children (dated by TCRdb to between 2015 and 2016). With respect to the entire study: T-cell immune reconstitution after TCRalphabeta/CD19-depleted allogeneic hematopoietic cell transplantation in children was quantitatively tracked in the study by means of TCR repertoire profiling.

Its CDR3 holds 15 amino acids, cysteine through phenylalanine. Of the read, only the CDR3 DNA is kept; its 45 bases are in frame from base 1. Trimming takes 3 bases from V and 1 base from J, and the germline ends sit 9 bases apart. CDR1 and CDR2 are read off the germline V gene as ENHRY and SYGVKD. The treatment or condition label of this sample denotes: allogeneic hematopoietic cell transplantation with graft depleted of TCRalphabeta T cells and CD19 B cells. The transplant recipients were children given TCRalphabeta/CD19-depleted allogeneic hematopoietic cell grafts. Libraries were made using PCR. The sequencer was an Illumina HiSeq 2500. Molecular barcoding was employed in the preparation of TCR libraries, with unique molecular identifiers being used to normalize TCRbeta repertoire quantification. TCRdb reanalyzed the raw reads on its own, using fastp at Q25 for trimming and MiXCR for clone calling, and kept in-frame beta chains. Merged by CDR3 protein, the rows form single entries marked with the most common genes and DNA. The sample table holds 200,000 to 300,000 distinct CDR3 sequences, of which roughly 26% were seen once. Together, the top ten hold about 2.6% of the sample.

What the authors observed across the whole study: The high TCRbeta diversity at day 60 in some patients was ascribed to recipient T cells and intrathymic progenitors that had survived conditioning. Over the following months the frequencies of hyperexpanded clones went down, and after one year T-cell counts and TCRbeta diversity were mostly credited to newly produced T cells. Apparently early alphabetaT-cell count recovery about two months after transplant reportedly relied on only several hundred rapidly expanded clones derived from non-depleted graft cells.

The table lists this clonotype with a count of one. Its cognate antigen has yet to be identified. The input lacks base qualities; no much larger clone sits a single base away. Weak support is all one read offers. The sample here was PBMCs, taken before TCRalphabeta/CD19-depleted stem cell transplant. The sequence joins TRBV10-3 to TRBJ2-2; TRBD1 could be the D gene, as 5 bases match. This TCR derives from a girl aged 2 to 9 with Fanconi anemia, due to receive a stem cell transplant. The CDR3 reads CAISEGVENTGELFF. The nucleotide sequence reads as follows: TGTGCCATCAGTGAAGGGGTAGAGAACACCGGGGAGCTGTTTTTT.